A selection of T cell receptor beta chains follows, all from one sample in a study of blood T cell repertoires in COVID-19. Only in-frame clones appear in the TCRdb table, and some are missing; sequencing was by immunoSEQ multiplex PCR. Of around 390,000 clones listed, 85% to 90% are singletons. The material sequenced was PBMCs or T cells enriched from blood (not recorded which). The receptors originated from a woman aged 45-65 years who had recovered from COVID-19. The CDR3 runs from the conserved cysteine through the conserved F or W. The order of the fields is J gene, clone size, D gene, V gene, CDR3 length, CDR3 protein, CDR3 DNA. D genes are given only for firm matches. Size is omitted from some rows. Given values are once, few, many or a class for expanded clones.

TRBJ1-2 NA TRBD1 TRBV10-3 13 CATWGQGEYGYTF TGTGCCACTTGGGGACAGGGTGAATATGGCTACACCTTC
TRBJ1-2 NA NA TRBV11-2 13 CASSFSGSYGYTF TGTGCCAGCAGCTTTTCAGGGTCCTATGGCTACACCTTC
TRBJ2-1 NA TRBD2 TRBV6-5 14 CASDRGGSYNEQFF TGTGCCAGCGATCGGGGGGGCTCCTACAATGAGCAGTTCTTC
TRBJ2-3 NA TRBD2 TRBV7-9 17 CASSLNPGGLSTDTQYF TGTGCCAGCAGCTTAAACCCGGGGGGTCTAAGCACAGATACGCAGTATTTT
TRBJ2-7 NA NA TRBV19 13 CASSMGASYEQYF TGTGCCAGTAGTATGGGGGCCTCCTACGAGCAGTACTTC
TRBJ1-6 NA NA TRBV7-2 14 CASSLRPEWSPLHF TGTGCCAGCAGCCTCAGGCCCGAATGGTCTCCCCTCCACTTT
TRBJ1-1 NA TRBD1 TRBV4-2 15 CASSQGDRGDTEAFF TGTGCCAGCAGCCAAGGAGACAGGGGAGACACTGAAGCTTTCTTT
TRBJ1-3 NA NA TRBV3-1/TRBV3-2 16 CASSPPQTVSGNTIYF TGTGCCAGCAGCCCCCCTCAGACAGTCTCTGGAAACACCATATATTTT
TRBJ1-5 NA NA TRBV6-5 14 CASNDPRGNQPQHF TGTGCCAGCAACGACCCGAGGGGCAATCAGCCCCAGCATTTT
TRBJ2-7 NA NA TRBV29-1 13 CSVARVPAYEQYF TGCAGCGTAGCCAGGGTTCCCGCCTACGAGCAGTACTTC
TRBJ2-3 NA NA TRBV11-2 13 CASNRGAGDTQYF TGTGCCAGCAACCGGGGAGCGGGCGATACGCAGTATTTT
TRBJ1-1 NA NA TRBV9 13 CASSVALNTEAFF TGTGCCAGCAGCGTAGCTCTGAACACTGAAGCTTTCTTT
TRBJ2-5 NA NA TRBV13 12 CASSLGLSSQYF TGTGCCAGCAGCTTAGGCCTGTCGTCCCAGTACTTC
TRBJ1-6 NA TRBD1 TRBV4-3 16 CASSPGPGQRNSPLHF TGCGCCAGCAGCCCTGGCCCGGGACAGCGGAATTCACCCCTCCACTTT
TRBJ1-5 few NA TRBV3-1/TRBV3-2 15 CASSLGVTGNQPQHF TGTGCCAGCAGCTTAGGGGTAACGGGCAATCAGCCCCAGCATTTT
TRBJ2-5 NA NA TRBV12-3/TRBV12-4 13 CASSGDYPETQYF TGTGCCAGCAGTGGTGACTATCCAGAGACCCAGTACTTC
TRBJ1-1 NA NA TRBV7-3 13 CASSFDSDTEAFF TGTGCCAGCAGCTTTGACAGTGACACTGAAGCTTTCTTT
TRBJ2-5 once TRBD1 TRBV30 13 CAWSQTGVLTQYF TGTGCCTGGAGCCAGACAGGGGTTTTGACCCAGTACTTC
TRBJ1-6 NA NA TRBV4-3 13 CASSQDQGTPLHF TGCGCCAGCAGCCAAGATCAGGGCACCCCCCTCCACTTT
TRBJ1-3 NA NA TRBV2 15 CASSEQAFSGNTIYF TGTGCCAGCAGTGAACAGGCCTTCTCTGGAAACACCATATATTTT
TRBJ2-3 NA NA TRBV6-2/TRBV6-3 11 CASSALNTQYF TGTGCCAGCAGTGCGTTAAATACGCAGTATTTT
TRBJ2-2 NA NA TRBV5-1 15 CASTRKGANTGELFF TGCGCCAGCACGCGAAAGGGGGCGAACACCGGGGAGCTGTTTTTT
TRBJ2-1 NA NA TRBV7-9 16 CASSLGRGSTYNEQFF TGTGCCAGCAGCTTAGGCCGGGGGTCTACCTACAATGAGCAGTTCTTC
TRBJ2-1 few NA TRBV7-9 11 CASSTAGEQFF TGTGCCAGCAGCACCGCAGGGGAGCAGTTCTTC
TRBJ1-4 NA NA TRBV30 12 CAWDFPGGKLFF TGTGCCTGGGACTTTCCTGGGGGGAAACTGTTTTTT
TRBJ1-3 NA NA TRBV18 15 CASSPPVGRRNTIYF TGTGCCAGCTCACCACCGGTTGGCAGGCGAAACACCATATATTTT
TRBJ1-1 NA NA TRBV3-1/TRBV3-2 14 CASSQDQGNTEAFF TGTGCCAGCAGCCAAGATCAGGGGAACACTGAAGCTTTCTTT
TRBJ2-5 NA TRBD2 TRBV4-3 16 CASSQEVAGGPGTQYF TGCGCCAGCAGCCAAGAGGTAGCGGGGGGGCCTGGGACCCAGTACTTC
TRBJ2-3 NA NA TRBV19 15 CASSRPRGEVDTQYF TGTGCCAGTAGTCGCCCCAGGGGGGAAGTAGATACGCAGTATTTT
TRBJ2-1 NA TRBD2 TRBV6-1 16 CASSEVWGGDYNEQFF TGTGCCAGCAGTGAAGTATGGGGGGGGGACTACAATGAGCAGTTCTTC
TRBJ1-1 NA NA TRBV9 14 CASSVGIGGAEAFF TGTGCCAGCAGCGTAGGTATAGGAGGGGCTGAAGCTTTCTTT
TRBJ1-4 NA TRBD1 TRBV5-1 16 CASSLAWDRNNEKLFF TGCGCCAGCAGCTTGGCCTGGGACAGAAATAATGAAAAACTGTTTTTT
TRBJ1-5 NA NA TRBV14 18 CASSQEPQGRGKDQPQHF TGTGCCAGCAGCCAAGAGCCGCAGGGAAGAGGTAAGGATCAGCCCCAGCATTTT
TRBJ1-1 few NA TRBV28 14 CASRLLGQETEAFF TGTGCCAGCAGACTTCTGGGGCAGGAAACTGAAGCTTTCTTT
TRBJ2-5 NA NA TRBV20-1 11 CSARDRETQYF TGCAGTGCTAGAGATCGGGAGACCCAGTACTTC
TRBJ1-5 NA NA TRBV4-1 17 CASSQTTPQGFNQPQHF TGCGCCAGCAGCCAGACTACCCCACAGGGATTCAATCAGCCCCAGCATTTT
TRBJ1-1 NA NA TRBV3-1/TRBV3-2 15 CASSHSARIISEAFF TGTGCCAGCAGCCACTCGGCCAGGATAATATCTGAAGCTTTCTTT
TRBJ1-6 NA TRBD1 TRBV9 14 CASSKQGEYSPLHF TGTGCCAGCAGCAAACAGGGGGAATATTCACCCCTCCACTTT
TRBJ2-5 NA NA TRBV4-1 15 CASSQGPGLQETQYF TGCGCCAGCAGCCAGGGACCGGGACTCCAAGAGACCCAGTACTTC
TRBJ1-2 NA NA TRBV30 12 CAWNQLYYGYTF TGTGCCTGGAATCAGTTATACTATGGCTACACCTTC
TRBJ2-1 NA TRBD1 TRBV5-8 15 CASSPGQGAWNEQFF TGTGCCAGCAGTCCTGGACAGGGGGCGTGGAATGAGCAGTTCTTC
TRBJ1-2 NA NA TRBV18 16 CASSPPAPGGHDGYTF TGTGCCAGCTCACCACCGGCCCCCGGTGGGCACGATGGCTACACCTTC
TRBJ2-5 NA TRBD2 TRBV4-1 14 CASSQEGREETQYF TGCGCCAGCAGCCAAGAGGGGAGGGAAGAGACCCAGTACTTC
TRBJ2-7 NA NA TRBV12-3/TRBV12-4 13 CASSLAGQNEQYF TGTGCCAGCAGTTTGGCTGGGCAGAACGAGCAGTACTTC
TRBJ1-2 few NA TRBV7-9 13 CASSKPANYGYTF TGTGCCAGCAGCAAACCAGCTAACTATGGCTACACCTTC